The rows below give T cell receptor beta chains drawn from one sample of a study of long-term antiretroviral therapy in people with HIV. Here immunoSEQ multiplex PCR was the method, and the copy in TCRdb shows in-frame clones only, minus some. This sample has roughly 20,000 clones, with 80% found just once. Sequenced material: unsorted PBMCs, taken 0.2 years after starting antiretroviral therapy. The receptors here all came from a woman in her thirties or forties with HIV. Both conserved end residues are part of each CDR3. The D gene is left open where the match is weak. Rows may omit the clone size; those that give it use once, few, many or a size class.

V gene	D gene	J gene	clone size	CDR3 protein	CDR3 DNA
TRBV12-5	.	TRBJ1-5	.	CASGLVAGPGQPQHF	TGTGCTAGTGGTTTGGTGGCCGGGCCGGGACAGCCCCAGCATTTT
TRBV6-5	.	TRBJ1-1	once	CASSYSGETEAFF	TGTGCCAGCAGTTACTCGGGGGAAACTGAAGCTTTCTTT
TRBV29-1	.	TRBJ1-1	.	CSVPDTMNTEAFF	TGCAGCGTCCCCGACACAATGAACACTGAAGCTTTCTTT
TRBV2	TRBD2	TRBJ2-7	.	CASRVSSGSSYEQYF	TGTGCCAGCAGGGTATCTAGCGGGAGCTCCTACGAGCAGTACTTC
TRBV18	TRBD1	TRBJ1-3	.	CASSPMTGSNTIYF	TGTGCCAGCTCACCGATGACAGGGTCTAACACCATATATTTT
TRBV5-8	.	TRBJ1-5	.	CASSPWGSNQPQHF	TGTGCCAGCAGCCCGTGGGGAAGCAATCAGCCCCAGCATTTT
TRBV27	.	TRBJ1-2	.	CASSDGTAYRGGYTF	TGTGCCAGCAGTGACGGGACCGCTTATCGGGGTGGCTACACCTTC
TRBV11-2	TRBD1	TRBJ2-2	once	CASSTIQGADTGELFF	TGTGCCAGCAGCACGATACAGGGGGCCGACACCGGGGAGCTGTTTTTT
TRBV10-2	TRBD1	TRBJ1-2	.	CASTPDRGGSLYGYTF	TGCGCCAGCACACCCGACAGGGGAGGATCCCTCTATGGCTACACCTTC
TRBV7-2	.	TRBJ1-5	few	CASSLWGWESNQPQHF	TGTGCCAGCAGCTTATGGGGGTGGGAAAGCAATCAGCCCCAGCATTTT
TRBV30	TRBD1	TRBJ1-1	.	CAWSAQGARGTEAFF	TGTGCCTGGAGTGCCCAGGGGGCGCGTGGCACTGAAGCTTTCTTT
TRBV5-5	.	TRBJ1-2	.	CASSLDILGEVGYTF	TGTGCCAGCAGCTTGGATATACTGGGGGAGGTTGGCTACACCTTC
TRBV7-6	.	TRBJ2-7	.	CASSPGTSWEQYF	TGTGCCAGCAGCCCCGGGACCTCTTGGGAGCAGTACTTC
TRBV19	.	TRBJ2-1	.	CASSIGIGQIDEQFF	TGTGCCAGTAGTATAGGCATCGGACAGATCGATGAGCAGTTCTTC
TRBV6-6	.	TRBJ1-1	few	CASSPPLRAYEAFF	TGTGCCAGCAGTCCGCCCTTGAGGGCGTATGAAGCTTTCTTT
TRBV19	.	TRBJ2-7	.	CASSIGTYALYEQYF	TGTGCCAGTAGTATAGGAACCTACGCCCTCTACGAGCAGTACTTC
TRBV27	TRBD1	TRBJ1-3	.	CASSLQGVVGNTIYF	TGTGCCAGCAGTTTACAGGGGGTGGTTGGAAACACCATATATTTT
TRBV4-1	.	TRBJ1-2	.	CASSQEDAGTSNYGYTF	TGCGCCAGCAGCCAAGAAGATGCAGGAACGTCTAACTATGGCTACACCTTC
TRBV19	.	TRBJ1-2	.	CASGSRAAGYTF	TGTGCCAGTGGAAGCAGGGCGGCAGGCTACACCTTC
TRBV9	TRBD2	TRBJ2-4	.	CASSPLLAGGNIQYF	TGTGCCAGCAGCCCCTTACTAGCGGGGGGCAACATTCAGTACTTC
TRBV30	.	TRBJ1-2	.	CAWSDGQGANYGYTF	TGTGCCTGGAGTGATGGGCAGGGTGCTAACTATGGCTACACCTTC
TRBV5-4	.	TRBJ2-1	.	CASSLVRFQYNEQFF	TGTGCCAGCAGCTTGGTTAGGTTCCAATACAATGAGCAGTTCTTC
TRBV6-1	.	TRBJ1-5	.	CASSSEADQPQHF	TGTGCCAGCAGCTCTGAGGCAGATCAGCCCCAGCATTTT
TRBV30	.	TRBJ2-7	.	CAWSTGDRYEQYF	TGTGCCTGGAGTACCGGGGATCGCTACGAGCAGTACTTC
TRBV5-6	TRBD1	TRBJ1-1	once	CASSLGYRDSTNTEAFF	TGTGCCAGCAGCTTGGGATACCGGGACAGCACTAACACTGAAGCTTTCTTT
TRBV5-5	.	TRBJ1-1	.	CASSLAGGPEAFF	TGTGCCAGCAGCTTGGCTGGGGGGCCTGAAGCTTTCTTT
TRBV10-2	.	TRBJ2-3	.	CASSDRYTQYF	TGCGCCAGCAGCGACAGGTATACGCAGTATTTT
TRBV7-2	TRBD1	TRBJ2-7	.	CASSKDRTAGSYEQYF	TGTGCCAGCAGCAAGGACAGGACCGCTGGGTCCTACGAGCAGTACTTC
TRBV10-3	.	TRBJ2-1	.	CAISLGGNEQFF	TGTGCCATCAGTTTGGGGGGCAATGAGCAGTTCTTC
TRBV18	.	TRBJ1-3	.	CASSPYPAGEGPSGNTIYF	TGTGCCAGCTCACCCTACCCCGCCGGAGAAGGGCCCTCTGGAAACACCATATATTTT
TRBV5-1	.	TRBJ1-1	.	CASSLEGTEAFF	TGCGCCAGCAGCTTGGAGGGCACTGAAGCTTTCTTT
TRBV5-1	.	TRBJ2-7	.	CASSADITLTGTYEQYF	TGCGCCAGCAGCGCGGATATTACACTTACAGGGACCTACGAGCAGTACTTC
TRBV6-1	.	TRBJ2-7	.	CASSEIGRGNYEQYF	TGTGCCAGCAGTGAAATAGGCAGGGGAAACTACGAGCAGTACTTC
TRBV27	TRBD2	TRBJ2-1	.	CASSYGGAYNEQFF	TGTGCCAGCAGTTACGGGGGGGCCTACAATGAGCAGTTCTTC
TRBV6-5	TRBD1	TRBJ1-2	few	CASSWSGGWRGYTF	TGTGCCAGCAGTTGGTCAGGGGGCTGGAGAGGCTACACCTTC
TRBV7-8	TRBD2	TRBJ2-7	.	CASSLERDWHEQYF	TGTGCCAGCAGCTTAGAGCGGGACTGGCACGAGCAGTACTTC
TRBV10-2	.	TRBJ2-3	.	CASSETGRTDTQYF	TGCGCCAGCAGTGAGACGGGCCGCACAGATACGCAGTATTTT
TRBV19	TRBD2	TRBJ2-7	once	CASSVTPGLAGDGSTYEQYF	TGTGCCAGTAGTGTGACCCCGGGACTAGCGGGAGATGGGTCCACCTACGAGCAGTACTTC
TRBV5-1	.	TRBJ2-6	.	CASSGTGANVLTF	TGCGCCAGCAGCGGGACTGGGGCCAACGTCCTGACTTTC
TRBV12-5	TRBD1	TRBJ1-5	.	CASGSGQGAQPQHF	TGTGCTAGTGGCTCCGGACAGGGGGCACAGCCCCAGCATTTT
TRBV5-4	.	TRBJ2-3	.	CASSSTGTGTDTQYF	TGTGCCAGCAGCTCAACCGGGACGGGTACAGATACGCAGTATTTT
TRBV5-1	.	TRBJ2-7	few	CASSSSTAITYEQYF	TGCGCCAGCAGCTCCTCGACAGCGATAACCTACGAGCAGTACTTC
TRBV19	TRBD1	TRBJ1-5	.	CASTSTGYGNQPQHF	TGTGCCAGTACTTCGACAGGGTATGGCAATCAGCCCCAGCATTTT
TRBV19	.	TRBJ2-3	.	CASQDRWYGPTDTQYF	TGTGCCAGCCAAGACCGGTGGTACGGTCCCACAGATACGCAGTATTTT
TRBV19	.	TRBJ1-2	few	CASSMEGISYTF	TGTGCCAGTAGTATGGAGGGCATTTCCTACACCTTC
TRBV9	TRBD1	TRBJ2-7	once	CASSAGTVSYEQYF	TGTGCCAGCAGCGCCGGGACAGTCTCCTACGAGCAGTACTTC
TRBV11-3	TRBD2	TRBJ2-1	.	CASSGGTSGGSDEQFF	TGTGCCAGCAGCGGGGGGACTAGCGGGGGGTCGGATGAGCAGTTCTTC
TRBV23-1	.	TRBJ2-5	.	CVLTDSQETQYF	TGCGTCCTGACGGACTCCCAAGAGACCCAGTACTTC
TRBV5-1	.	TRBJ1-2	.	CASSPYGNYGYTF	TGCGCCAGCAGCCCCTACGGTAACTATGGCTACACCTTC
TRBV13	.	TRBJ2-3	.	CASSLIANPPDTQYF	TGTGCCAGCAGCTTAATAGCGAATCCCCCAGATACGCAGTATTTT
TRBV19	.	TRBJ1-4	few	CASSNPGVLRLFF	TGTGCCAGTAGTAACCCGGGGGTATTACGACTGTTTTTT
TRBV10-1	.	TRBJ2-1	.	CASPGQYNEQFF	TGCGCCAGCCCCGGACAGTACAATGAGCAGTTCTTC
TRBV11-3	.	TRBJ1-1	.	CASSPGGTNTEAFF	TGTGCCAGCAGCCCCGGAGGGACGAACACTGAAGCTTTCTTT
TRBV4-1	.	TRBJ2-4	once	CASSQDVAFAGIQYF	TGCGCCAGCAGCCAAGATGTAGCGTTTGCCGGCATTCAGTACTTC
TRBV18	.	TRBJ1-3	.	CASSPQIIGTENTIYF	TGTGCCAGCTCACCACAAATTATAGGGACGGAAAACACCATATATTTT
TRBV6-5	.	TRBJ1-3	.	CASSYGSGNTIYF	TGTGCCAGCAGTTACGGGTCAGGAAACACCATATATTTT
TRBV2	.	TRBJ1-1	.	CASKGLGAGDEDTEAFF	TGTGCCAGCAAGGGGTTAGGTGCTGGGGACGAGGACACTGAAGCTTTCTTT
TRBV30	.	TRBJ2-1	.	CAWSVNGILNEQFF	TGTGCCTGGAGTGTCAACGGCATCCTCAATGAGCAGTTCTTC